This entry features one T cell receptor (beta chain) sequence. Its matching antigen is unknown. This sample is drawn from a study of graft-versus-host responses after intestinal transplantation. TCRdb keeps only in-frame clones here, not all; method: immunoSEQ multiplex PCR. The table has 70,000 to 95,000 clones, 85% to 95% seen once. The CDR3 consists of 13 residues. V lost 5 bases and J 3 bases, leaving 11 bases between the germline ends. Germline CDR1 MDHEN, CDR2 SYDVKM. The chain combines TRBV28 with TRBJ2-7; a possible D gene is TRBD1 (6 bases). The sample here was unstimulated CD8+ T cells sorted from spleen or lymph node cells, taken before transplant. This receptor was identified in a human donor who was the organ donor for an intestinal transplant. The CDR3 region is CASSETGNYEQYF. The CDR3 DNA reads TGTGCCAGCAGTGAAACAGGGAACTACGAGCAGTACTTC.